The 29 T cell receptor beta chains in this list originate from one sample, sequenced in a study of post-analysis software for immune sequencing data. Notes on the study in general: About 5 TRBV segments, including TRBV5-6, TRBV5-1 and TRBV20-1, were more frequent in patients than controls.

No antigen has been assigned to these receptors. cDNA libraries of TCR beta carried unique molecular identifiers. TCRdb itself ran the PCR reads through MiXCR, one entry per CDR3 protein. Here the sample spans 350,000 to 500,000 distinct CDR3 sequences, more than 30% being singletons. Specimen: blood. The receptors derive from a girl aged 2 to 10 with multiple sclerosis.

This clonotype occurred a few times. This rearrangement joins TRBV6-5 to TRBJ1-1; tentatively, D is TRBD1 (5 bases). This CDR3 has 12 residues. The germline gives CDR1 MNHEY, CDR2 SVGAGI. The V end was cut by 2 bases, the J end by 4 bases, with 5 bases between. In DNA, the CDR3 is TGTGCCAGCAGTTACGGGGGCACTGAAGCTTTCTTT. This codes for CASSYGGTEAFF.

This clonotype appeared once. This sequence joins TRBV19 and TRBJ1-5; D gene uncertain. Germline V gene lookup returns CDR1 LNHDA and CDR2 SQIVND (reference sequence). The ends were cut back, 6 bases at V and 0 bases at J, with 12 bases in the middle. The CDR3 runs 15 residues. Here the CDR3 DNA reads TGTGCCAGTAGACGACGGCTGTATAGCAATCAGCCCCAGCATTTT. This encodes CASRRRLYSNQPQHF.

The J gene is TRBJ2-2, the V gene TRBV10-3, with D hard to call. Germline V gene data show CDR1 as ENHRY and CDR2 as SYGVKD. Trimming took 2 bases from V and 2 from J, leaving 6 bases between them. CDR3 size: 14 residues. The CDR3 sequence: CAISERGNTGELFF. The CDR3 bases are TGTGCCATCAGTGAGAGAGGAAACACCGGGGAGCTGTTTTTT.

This chain links TRBV6-5 with TRBJ1-1; D is undetermined. Trimming cost V 5 bases and J 0 bases, with 4 bases left between them. CDR1 and CDR2 from the germline V gene are MNHEY and SVGAGI. The CDR3 totals 12 residues. This CDR3 reads CASSEVNTEAFF. The CDR3, as DNA: TGTGCCAGCAGTGAGGTGAACACTGAAGCTTTCTTT.

The rearrangement links TRBV15 to TRBJ1-1; possibly TRBD1 for D (6 bases). CDR3 size: 14 residues. Looked up from germline, CDR1 is LNHNV and CDR2 is YYDKDF (reference sequence). Trimming pared 1 base from V and 3 bases from J, leaving 9 bases between. As DNA, the CDR3 is TGTGCCACCAGCAGAGGCCAGGGGTACACTGAAGCTTTCTTT. It yields the protein CATSRGQGYTEAFF.

This clonotype was seen more than once but under ten times. The chain is built from TRBV20-1 and TRBJ2-1; 13 nucleotides align to TRBD2. The CDR3 has 16 amino acids. Trimming took 5 bases from V and 0 from J; bases not matched to a gene: 4. Germline CDR1 is DFQATT and CDR2 is SNEGSKA (reference sequence). This chain's CDR3 is CSAPTSGGVSYNEQFF. The CDR3 DNA sequence: TGCAGTGCTCCCACTAGCGGGGGGGTCTCCTACAATGAGCAGTTCTTC.

This clonotype was observed a few times. The chain couples TRBV18 to TRBJ1-6, with a possible D match to TRBD1 (5 bases). Trimming left V 1 base short and J 8 bases short, with 15 bases between. CDR3 length: 16 residues. Germline CDR1 and CDR2: KGHSH and LQKENI. The DNA of the CDR3 is TGTGCCAGCTCACCACGGAACGGGGCGCGTGATTCACCCCTCCACTTT. It specifies CASSPRNGARDSPLHF.

The gene calls are TRBV20-1 and TRBJ2-7, with D possibly matching TRBD1 (5 bases). V gave up 4 bases and J gave up 0 bases, with 19 bases separating them. The CDR3 totals 16 residues. Per germline, CDR1 DFQATT and CDR2 SNEGSKA (reference sequence). The CDR3 nucleotides read TGCAGTGCTAATACCAACCGAGGACAAAGCTCCTACGAGCAGTACTTC. Its protein product is CSANTNRGQSSYEQYF.

This sequence joins TRBV28 and TRBJ2-3; 7 positions agree with TRBD1. Trimming cost V 4 bases and J 3 bases; bases outside gene matches: 16. CDR3 size: 18 residues. Germline values: CDR1 MDHEN, CDR2 SYDVKM. The CDR3 spells CASSSPWTGEERTDTQYF. As DNA, the CDR3 is TGTGCCAGCAGTTCGCCCTGGACAGGCGAGGAGCGGACAGATACGCAGTATTTT.

In this sample, this clonotype turned up a few times. The chain carries TRBV20-1 and TRBJ2-1; TRBD2 matches at 8 bases. J was trimmed by 0 bases and V by 2 bases; bases with no gene match: 15. Germline V gene lookup returns CDR1 DFQATT and CDR2 SNEGSKA (reference sequence). CDR3 length: 19 residues. CDR3 amino acids: CSARNSGSMRGLSYNEQFF. The CDR3 DNA is TGCAGTGCTAGAAACAGCGGGAGTATGAGGGGACTCTCCTACAATGAGCAGTTCTTC.

The table lists this clonotype with a few counts. This chain connects TRBV18 to TRBJ1-1, with TRBD1 matching over 7 bases. With 5 bases clipped from V and 1 base from J, the junction kept 1 base outside the gene matches. This CDR3 spans 13 amino acids. Germline V lookup: CDR1 KGHSH, CDR2 LQKENI. The DNA for the CDR3 is TGTGCCAGCTCAAACAGGGGGAACACTGAAGCTTTCTTT. It specifies CASSNRGNTEAFF.

This clonotype has more than one count but fewer than ten. This sequence joins TRBV6-6 and TRBJ1-3; D unresolved. Germline CDR1 reads MNHNY; CDR2 reads SVGAGI (reference sequence). V shed 0 bases and J shed 4 bases, with 10 bases lying between them. This CDR3 has 15 residues. CDR3 DNA: TGTGCCAGCAGTTACTCGAACCCGGTGGGAAACACCATATATTTT. As protein: CASSYSNPVGNTIYF.

With regard to this clonotype: One end of the junction does not line up with germline, which may come from a read error. The chain has TRBV7-2 and TRBJ2-5; D call uncertain. Germline values: CDR1 SGHTA, CDR2 FQGNSA. This CDR3 spans 14 amino acids. CDR3 amino acids: CASSLYSHQEIQYF. In DNA, the CDR3 is TGTGCCAGCAGCTTGTACAGCCACCAAGAGATCCAGTACTTC.

The rearrangement uses TRBV11-2 and TRBJ2-1; TRBD1 is a possible D gene (5 bases). The CDR3 consists of 13 residues. The V gene's germline CDR1 is SGHAT and CDR2 FQNNGV. V lost 6 bases and J 7 bases, leaving 13 bases between the germline ends. The chain's CDR3 is CASRAITGNEQFF. The CDR3 DNA reads TGTGCCAGCAGGGCCATTACAGGAAATGAGCAGTTCTTC. Full variable domain (remainder filled in from reference TRBV11-2 and TRBJ2-1): EAGVAQSPRYKIIEKRQSVAFWCNPISGHATLYWYQQILGQGPKLLIQFQNNGVVDDSQLPKDRFSAERLKGVDSTLKIQPAKLEDSAVYLCASRAITGNEQFFGPGTRLTVL.

As DNA, the CDR3 is TGCGCCAGCAGCCCGAGGACGGGGAACACCGGGGAGCTGTTTTTT. It yields the protein CASSPRTGNTGELFF. The rearrangement links TRBV10-1 to TRBJ2-2, with D uncertain. V was clipped by 6 bases and J by 1 base, with 12 bases between them. This CDR3 has 15 residues. Germline V gene lookup returns CDR1 WNHNN and CDR2 SYGVQD (reference sequence).

This sequence joins TRBV27 and TRBJ2-5, with D perhaps matching TRBD1 (7 bases). The CDR3 totals 14 residues. V lost 2 bases and J lost 5, with 12 bases in between. Germline lookup yields CDR1 MNHEY and CDR2 SMNVEV (reference sequence). CDR3 DNA sequence: TGTGCCAGCAGTTTAGGAGGGGGCTTTGAGACCCAGTACTTC. This codes for CASSLGGGFETQYF.

The chain links TRBV4-2 to TRBJ2-4, with TRBD2 matching 8 bases. The length of the CDR3 is 18 residues. Per germline, CDR1 LGHNA and CDR2 YNFKEQ. The junction had 10 bases not matched to a gene; V was cut back by 1 base and J by 2 bases. CDR3 DNA: TGTGCCAGCAGCCAAGGCTTTAGCGGGGTGGGGTCCAAAAACATTCAGTACTTC. Its protein is CASSQGFSGVGSKNIQYF.

The chain is built from TRBV7-2 and TRBJ2-7, with D tentatively TRBD1 (6 bases). Trimming took off 4 bases at V and 5 bases at J, with 9 bases between the two ends. Germline loops: CDR1 SGHTA, CDR2 FQGNSA. The CDR3 runs to 12 residues. DNA of the CDR3: TGTGCCAGCAGCTCGACAGGCCACGAGCAGTACTTC. Amino acid sequence: CASSSTGHEQYF.

V gene TRBV20-1 combines with J gene TRBJ1-2; tentative D call: TRBD1 (6 bases). Deletions cut 3 bases from V and 7 bases from J, with 15 bases between. Germline V gene lookup returns CDR1 DFQATT and CDR2 SNEGSKA (reference sequence). CDR3 length: 13 amino acids. DNA for the CDR3: TGCAGTGCTAGTTCCAACAGGGCTGGTGGCTACACCTTC. This sequence encodes CSASSNRAGGYTF.

This clonotype was picked up a small number of times. The chain joins TRBV3-1 to TRBJ2-4; 9 bases agree with TRBD2. With V trimmed by 5 bases and J by 4 bases, 9 bases remained unmatched. Germline CDR1 reads LGHDT; CDR2 reads YNNKEL (reference sequence). This CDR3 region has 16 residues. CDR3 in DNA: TGTGCCAGCAGCACTCCGGGACTAGCAGGAAAAAACATTCAGTACTTC. It is translated as CASSTPGLAGKNIQYF.

The chain has TRBV5-6 and TRBJ1-4; D may be TRBD1 (6 bases). Trimming left V 4 bases short and J 8 bases short, with 15 bases between. The CDR3 spans 14 residues. The germline V gene has CDR1 SGHDT and CDR2 YYEEEE. The CDR3 sequence: CASSLQGVKEKLFF. CDR3 bases: TGTGCCAGCAGCCTACAGGGCGTCAAGGAAAAACTGTTTTTT. Drawing the rest from reference TRBV5-6 and TRBJ1-4, the complete variable domain is DAGVTQSPTHLIKTRGQQVTLRCSPKSGHDTVSWYQQALGQGPQFIFQYYEEEERQRGNFPDRFSGHQFPNYSSELNVNALLLGDSALYLCASSLQGVKEKLFFGSGTQLSVL.

This clonotype was counted a few times. V gene TRBV18 combines with J gene TRBJ1-5; possible D gene TRBD1, 5 bases. V lost 2 bases and J 7 bases, leaving 18 bases between the germline ends. There are 16 residues in the CDR3. CDR1 and CDR2 from the germline V gene are KGHSH and LQKENI. The CDR3 spells CASSPSIREGGQPQHF. CDR3 sequence (DNA): TGTGCCAGCTCACCATCCATCAGGGAGGGCGGACAGCCCCAGCATTTT.

In this sample, this clonotype turned up a few times. The chain is built from TRBV29-1 and TRBJ2-5; the match to TRBD2 covers 11 bases. The CDR3 is 13 residues long. Germline lookup yields CDR1 SQVTM and CDR2 ANQGSEA. The V gene end was trimmed by 7 bases and the J gene end by 5 bases; junction bases not matched to a gene: 6. The CDR3 sequence is CSALAGEGETQYF. DNA of the CDR3: TGCAGCGCACTAGCGGGAGAGGGCGAGACCCAGTACTTC.

This chain connects TRBV29-1 to TRBJ2-1, with D hard to call. Germline V gives CDR1 SQVTM, CDR2 ANQGSEA. The CDR3 totals 11 residues. V dropped 4 bases and J dropped 4 bases, with 5 bases sitting between them. CDR3 sequence reads: CSVAEYNEQFF. The CDR3 DNA follows: TGCAGCGTTGCAGAGTACAATGAGCAGTTCTTC.

This chain links TRBV7-2 with TRBJ1-4; the D is unclear. The CDR3 length is 14 residues. The V and J ends lost 5 bases and 7 bases respectively, with 14 bases between them. The germline V gene has CDR1 SGHTA and CDR2 FQGNSA. This chain's CDR3 is CASSPRWIGEKLFF. The CDR3 nucleotides are TGTGCCAGCAGCCCACGATGGATAGGTGAAAAACTGTTTTTT.

The J gene is TRBJ2-1, the V gene TRBV19; D may correspond to TRBD1 or TRBD2 (5 bases each). V lost 2 bases to trimming and J lost 4 bases, with 12 bases between them. The CDR3 is made up of 15 amino acids. CDR1 is LNHDA and CDR2 is SQIVND in the germline V gene (reference sequence). The CDR3 spells CASSIIPGRYNEQFF. The CDR3 region has the DNA TGTGCCAGTAGTATAATCCCGGGACGGTACAATGAGCAGTTCTTC.

This rearrangement joins TRBV6-5 to TRBJ2-5; D uncertain. The end of the DNA fits TRBJ2-7 better, so the J call may be wrong. Germline V gives CDR1 MNHEY, CDR2 SVGAGI. This CDR3 region has 15 residues. The CDR3: CASSYSFSLSYEQYF. The CDR3 DNA is TGTGCCAGCAGTTACTCTTTTAGCCTATCCTACGAGCAGTACTTC.

V usage is TRBV10-3 and J usage is TRBJ1-5; possibly TRBD1 for D (5 bases). Germline V CDR1 and CDR2: ENHRY, SYGVKD. This CDR3 is 14 amino acids long. Trimming left V 0 bases short and J 6 bases short, with 9 bases between. CDR3 protein: CAISESTDGQPQHF. The DNA of the CDR3 is TGTGCCATCAGTGAGTCGACAGACGGTCAGCCCCAGCATTTT.

V gene TRBV7-2 combines with J gene TRBJ2-4, with D possibly being TRBD2 (6 bases). Germline values: CDR1 SGHTA, CDR2 FQGNSA. Trimming removed 1 base from V and 3 bases from J, with 13 bases in between. The CDR3 spans 16 residues. CDR3 DNA sequence: TGTGCCAGCAGCTTAGAGAGCGGGCCAGTCAAAAACATTCAGTACTTC. Translated: CASSLESGPVKNIQYF. Combining the CDR3 with reference TRBV7-2 and TRBJ2-4 gives the whole variable domain GAGVSQSPSNKVTEKGKDVELRCDPISGHTALYWYRQSLGQGLEFLIYFQGNSAPDKSGLPSDRFSAERTGGSVSTLTIQRTQQEDSAVYLCASSLESGPVKNIQYFGAGTRLSVL.